This is a list of T cell receptor beta chains from one sample in a study of technical replicates of blood from a few donors. TCRdb keeps only in-frame clones here, not all; method: immunoSEQ multiplex PCR. Of some 100,000 clones listed, 96% are singletons. Sequencing used T cells isolated from PBMCs. These receptors all stem from a human donor in good health. Each CDR3 is given with its conserved first and last residue. The D gene is left open where the match is weak. Some rows have no size entry. The others give once, few or many, or a class for an expanded clone.

clone_size cdr3_length d_call j_call v_call cdr3_nt cdr3_aa
NA 14 TRBD2 TRBJ2-2 TRBV29-1 TGCAGCGTTGGACTAGCGGGGGGGCCCGGGGAGCTGTTTTTT CSVGLAGGPGELFF
NA 15 NA TRBJ1-1 TRBV6-5 TGTGCCAGCAGTTATAGTGCGGAGGGGTACACTGAAGCTTTCTTT CASSYSAEGYTEAFF
NA 14 TRBD1 TRBJ2-1 TRBV6-1 TGTGCCAGCAGTGGCGACAGGGGGCGCGGGGAGCAGTTCTTC CASSGDRGRGEQFF
NA 16 TRBD2 TRBJ2-7 TRBV4-2 TGTGCCAGCAGCCAAGTGCCTAGCGGGAACTCCTACGAGCAGTACTTC CASSQVPSGNSYEQYF
NA 15 NA TRBJ1-4 TRBV7-9 TGTGCCAGCAGCTTAGGAGCCGGGGATAATGAAAAACTGTTTTTT CASSLGAGDNEKLFF
NA 13 NA TRBJ1-4 TRBV15 TGTGCCACCAGCAGAGATCTCAGTGAAAAACTGTTTTTT CATSRDLSEKLFF
NA 14 TRBD1 TRBJ1-4 TRBV6-1 TGTGCCAGCAGTAGACAGGGCCTCAGTGAAAAACTGTTTTTT CASSRQGLSEKLFF
NA 12 TRBD1 TRBJ2-2 TRBV7-3 TGTGCCAGCGGGACAGGGGACGGGGAGCTGTTTTTT CASGTGDGELFF
NA 15 TRBD2 TRBJ2-1 TRBV5-1 TGCGCCAGCAGCGCAGGACTAGCGGGAGGTAGTGAGCAGTTCTTC CASSAGLAGGSEQFF
NA 14 NA TRBJ1-2 TRBV2 TGTGCCAGCAAGGGAGTCCGGGACTCCTATGGCTACACCTTC CASKGVRDSYGYTF
NA 12 NA TRBJ1-1 TRBV6-5 TGTGCCAGCAGACATGCGAACACTGAAGCTTTCTTT CASRHANTEAFF
NA 16 TRBD1 TRBJ1-5 TRBV19 TGTGCCAGTAGTACTCCGGGACAGGGAAAGAATCAGCCCCAGCATTTT CASSTPGQGKNQPQHF
NA 14 TRBD2 TRBJ2-3 TRBV18 TGTGCCAGCTCAACCCGGGAGGACACAGATACGCAGTATTTT CASSTREDTDTQYF
NA 15 TRBD2 TRBJ2-2 TRBV5-4 TGTGCCAGCAGCTTTCAGCGGGGTAGAACCGGGGAGCTGTTTTTT CASSFQRGRTGELFF
NA 14 TRBD1 TRBJ2-2 TRBV6-1 TGTGCCAGCAGGCGACAGGGGGGTACCGGGGAGCTGTTTTTT CASRRQGGTGELFF
NA 14 TRBD1 TRBJ1-4 TRBV9 TGTGCCAGCAGCCCGGGGACAGGGCATGAAAAACTGTTTTTT CASSPGTGHEKLFF
NA 13 TRBD2 TRBJ2-7 TRBV18 TGTGCCAGCTCCCCCGGGACTAGCAACGAGCAGTACTTC CASSPGTSNEQYF
once 15 TRBD1 TRBJ2-1 TRBV4-1 TGCGCCAGCAGCCAAGAGCCCAGGACAGGGAATGAGCAGTTCTTC CASSQEPRTGNEQFF
NA 19 TRBD2 TRBJ2-2 TRBV10-3 TGTGCCATCAGTGGGAGACTAGCGGGGGGGCCTACCGACACCGGGGAGCTGTTTTTT CAISGRLAGGPTDTGELFF
NA 15 NA TRBJ2-4 TRBV28 TGTGCCAGCCGAACAGAACCACTAGCCAAAAACATTCAGTACTTC CASRTEPLAKNIQYF
NA 17 NA TRBJ2-7 TRBV6-1 TGTGCCAGCAGTGAAGCCCGGGGGTGGGGACCTAACTACGAGCAGTACTTC CASSEARGWGPNYEQYF
NA 14 NA TRBJ2-7 TRBV29-1 TGCAGCGTTGGTCGGGGATTCAACTCCTACGAGCAGTACTTC CSVGRGFNSYEQYF
NA 14 TRBD2 TRBJ2-5 TRBV6-6 TGTGCCAGCAGTCCCGGGACTAGCGACGAGACCCAGTACTTC CASSPGTSDETQYF
NA 14 NA TRBJ2-7 TRBV6-4 TGTGCCCTACACCCCAGGCCTATTGACTACGAGCAGTACTTC CALHPRPIDYEQYF
NA 15 TRBD2 TRBJ2-1 TRBV25-1 TGTGCCAGCAGTGAGAGCGGGAGGGGGTACAATGAGCAGTTCTTC CASSESGRGYNEQFF
NA 19 NA TRBJ2-7 TRBV15 TGTGCCACCAGCAGAGATACGGACATTACCAAAAACACGCCCTACGAGCAGTACTTC CATSRDTDITKNTPYEQYF
once 12 NA TRBJ1-1 TRBV6-1 TGTGCCAGCAGTGAAGCTGAAGGGGTAGCTTTCTTT CASSEAEGVAFF
once 13 TRBD1 TRBJ2-1 TRBV5-4 TGTGCCAGCAGAATGGGGACAGGCAATGAGCAGTTCTTC CASRMGTGNEQFF
NA 18 NA TRBJ2-2 TRBV4-1 TGCGCCAGCAGCCATCTAATAGTGACTAGTGTTCTTTCCGGGGAGCTGTTTTTT CASSHLIVTSVLSGELFF
NA 13 NA TRBJ1-2 TRBV5-1 TGCGCCAGCAGCTTACAGGGAGACTATGGCTACACCTTC CASSLQGDYGYTF
few 18 NA TRBJ2-2 TRBV28 TGTGCCAGCAGCATGAGGGCTAGACGGGCGCGGAACACCGGGGAGCTGTTTTTT CASSMRARRARNTGELFF
NA 14 NA TRBJ2-3 TRBV5-4 TGTGCCAGCAGCTTGAACAGGGCCACAGATACGCAGTATTTT CASSLNRATDTQYF
NA 14 NA TRBJ1-2 TRBV29-1 TGCAGCTTCACGGAACGCGGGGGAACCTCTGGCTACACCTTC CSFTERGGTSGYTF
NA 13 TRBD1 TRBJ2-5 TRBV6-5 TGTGCCAGCAGTCCCCCGCTACAGGGGAAACAGTACTTC CASSPPLQGKQYF
NA 14 TRBD1 TRBJ1-5 TRBV7-8 TGTGCCTCAACAGGGGGGAGGAGTCAACAGCCCCAGCATTTT CASTGGRSQQPQHF
NA 15 TRBD2 TRBJ2-7 TRBV9 TGTGCCAGCAGCGTAGGGGCGGGGGGGACCTACGAGCAGTACTTC CASSVGAGGTYEQYF
NA 15 TRBD2 TRBJ2-3 TRBV9 TGTGCCAGCAGCGTAGGACTAGCGGGGGGGGATACGCAGTATTTT CASSVGLAGGDTQYF
NA 14 TRBD2 TRBJ2-7 TRBV10-3 TGTGCCATCAGTGATTCGGGACTAGGCTACGAGCAGTACTTC CAISDSGLGYEQYF
NA 13 NA TRBJ2-3 TRBV11-2 TGTGCCAGCAGCAGACAGCGCACAGATACGCAGTATTTT CASSRQRTDTQYF
NA 14 NA TRBJ1-1 TRBV7-9 TGTGCCAGCAGCTCCCCCAGGGATAACACTGAAGCTTTCTTT CASSSPRDNTEAFF
once 16 NA TRBJ1-4 TRBV2 TGTGCCAGCCGACAACGGGGTTTTAGGACTAATGAAAAACTGTTTTTT CASRQRGFRTNEKLFF
once 17 TRBD1 TRBJ2-5 TRBV9 TGTGCCAGCAGCGTAGAAACAGGGGAGAGCGTAACGGAGACCCAGTACTTC CASSVETGESVTETQYF
NA 12 NA TRBJ2-7 TRBV27 TGTGCCAGCAGGACGGGAGCATTCGAGCAGTACTTC CASRTGAFEQYF
NA 17 TRBD2 TRBJ2-7 TRBV11-2 TGTGCCAGCAGCTTAGATCGGGGGGGAGGGCCATCCTACGAGCAGTACTTC CASSLDRGGGPSYEQYF
NA 15 NA TRBJ2-2 TRBV11-2 TGTGCCAGCAGCCCGCTGACAGGGAACACCGGGGAGCTGTTTTTT CASSPLTGNTGELFF